This record looks at one T cell receptor (beta chain) sequence and its context. Its antigen is unknown. Measured with immunoSEQ multiplex PCR; TCRdb has only the in-frame clones, and not every one. Of roughly 64,000 clones listed, approximately 88% were seen once; the top ten hold approximately 0.76%. Trimming shortened V by 0 bases and J by 3 bases, and 8 bases separated the two germline ends. CDR1 KGHSH and CDR2 LQKENI come from the germline V gene. The CDR3 length is 14 residues. This sample is drawn from a study of OX40 agonist ivuxolimab in advanced cancers. About the research overall: Age averaged roughly 60 years (range roughly 23 to 85), and approximately 80% were male. Study observations and caveats: Circulating CD4+ and CD8+ T cells showed clonal expansion by week 6 at 0.1 to 3.0 mg/kg.

V gene TRBV18 combines with J gene TRBJ2-5; D gene uncertain. Here the sequenced sample was CD4+ or CD8+ T cells sorted from blood, taken in a trial of the OX40 agonist ivuxolimab. The sequence was obtained from an adult with an advanced solid tumor such as melanoma, head and neck, liver or kidney cancer. CDR3 coding DNA: TGTGCCAGCTCACCACCGACCAGTAAAGAGACCCAGTACTTC. Its translation: CASSPPTSKETQYF.